What follows are 14 T cell receptor beta chains derived from one specimen sequenced in a study of a mutant IDH1 vaccine in newly diagnosed glioma. The time point here: baseline, week 1 (first vaccination visit). Specified treatment: pre-vaccination baseline after standard-of-care therapy. Profiling relied on immunoSEQ multiplex PCR, and the TCRdb table lists in-frame clones only, not all of them. The profile shows fewer than 85,000 clones, 80% to 90% of them singletons. The sample here was PBMCs, taken from a glioma patient treated with radiotherapy, temozolomide or both. The receptor source for this set is a man aged 25 to 45 with glioma.

The CDR3 sequence is CASSPDRATEKLFF. The CDR3 bases are TGTGCCAGCAGTCCAGACAGGGCTACTGAAAAACTGTTTTTT. The chain couples TRBV27 to TRBJ1-4, with 7 nucleotides matching TRBD1. With V trimmed by 5 bases and J by 7 bases, 7 bases remained unmatched. Germline V gene data show CDR1 as MNHEY and CDR2 as SMNVEV (reference sequence). The CDR3 totals 14 residues.

This clone was recorded a few times. V and J are TRBV6-4 and TRBJ1-1; TRBD1 might be the D (6 bases). Germline lookup yields CDR1 MRHNA and CDR2 SNTAGT. This CDR3 comprises 14 residues. Trimming cost V 3 bases and J 1 base, with 9 bases left between them. The CDR3 region has the DNA TGTGCCAGCAGTGAGTCAGGGGCGAACACTGAAGCTTTCTTT. It encodes CASSESGANTEAFF.

V is TRBV5-4 and J is TRBJ2-3, with no clear D. This CDR3 has 14 residues. Per germline, CDR1 SGHNT and CDR2 YYREEE (reference sequence). V lost 5 bases and J 1 base, leaving 11 bases between the germline ends. CDR3 sequence reads: CASSSRGGTDTQYF. Here the CDR3 DNA reads TGTGCCAGCAGTTCAAGAGGTGGCACAGATACGCAGTATTTT.

This clone appeared a few times. The chain combines TRBV14 with TRBJ1-1, with D perhaps matching TRBD1 (5 bases). In germline, CDR1 is SGHDN, CDR2 FVKESK. This CDR3 has 18 residues. Deletions cut 4 bases from V and 4 bases from J, with 25 bases between. DNA for the CDR3: TGTGCCAGCAGCCCCCTTGACCGGGGGACCACCGCCGCCACTGAAGCTTTCTTT. Residues: CASSPLDRGTTAATEAFF.

This clone was found once. The chain has TRBV6-1 and TRBJ1-2; possibly TRBD1 for D (6 bases). V was pared by 4 bases and J by 8 bases, with 23 bases between. Germline V gene sequence: CDR1 MNHNS, CDR2 SASEGT. The CDR3 sequence is 16 residues long. The CDR3 protein is CASSAYLRRGARGYTF. The DNA for the CDR3 is TGTGCCAGCAGTGCCTACCTGCGTCGGGGGGCGCGGGGCTACACCTTC.

The CDR3 DNA reads TGTGCCAGCAGTTATGGAGCGGGAGACTACGAGCAGTACTTC. Amino acids: CASSYGAGDYEQYF. The chain carries TRBV6-5 and TRBJ2-7; 8 bases align to TRBD2. V lost 3 bases and J lost 3; bases outside the gene matches: 4. CDR3 length equals 14 residues. Germline-derived CDR1 and CDR2 are MNHEY and SVGAGI.

The rearrangement uses TRBV29-1 and TRBJ2-5; possible D gene TRBD1, 6 bases. The V and J ends lost 3 bases and 6 bases respectively, with 14 bases between them. CDR3 length: 13 amino acids. Germline V lookup: CDR1 SQVTM, CDR2 ANQGSEA. The CDR3 here is CSVDVDSQKTQYF. The CDR3 coding sequence is TGCAGCGTTGACGTGGACAGCCAGAAGACCCAGTACTTC.

This clone was counted a single time. The chain carries TRBV7-9 and TRBJ2-5; D remains ambiguous. The CDR3 consists of 13 residues. Germline values: CDR1 SEHNR, CDR2 FQNEAQ (reference sequence). V lost 1 base and J lost 5, with 8 bases in between. CDR3 sequence: CASSLGLGETQYF. The DNA for the CDR3 is TGTGCCAGCAGCTTAGGCCTAGGGGAGACCCAGTACTTC.

V is TRBV5-1 and J is TRBJ1-3, with a tentative D call TRBD1 (6 bases). V was shortened by 0 bases and J by 2 bases, with 12 bases between the two germline ends. This CDR3 contains 16 residues. Germline-derived CDR1 and CDR2 are SGHRS and YFSETQ. CDR3 amino acids: CASSLENRGPGNTIYF. For the CDR3, the DNA is TGCGCCAGCAGCTTGGAGAACCGGGGGCCTGGAAACACCATATATTTT.

This clone was recorded a few times. The rearrangement links TRBV7-9 to TRBJ1-4; D is undetermined. The CDR3 sequence is 19 residues long. V gave up 5 bases and J gave up 0 bases, with 22 bases separating them. CDR1 and CDR2 from the germline V gene are SEHNR and FQNEAQ (reference sequence). The CDR3 nucleotides read TGTGCCAGCAGCCCAGGCCGAAGTGATACCTTTGCAACTAATGAAAAACTGTTTTTT. Its translation: CASSPGRSDTFATNEKLFF.

The chain recombines TRBV5-5 with TRBJ1-2, with a weak D call TRBD1 (6 bases). V was trimmed by 4 bases and J by 5 bases, leaving 21 bases between them. The length of the CDR3 is 16 residues. Germline V gene lookup returns CDR1 SGHKS and CDR2 YYEKEE (reference sequence). The CDR3 here is CASSPPLRGPLYGYTF. CDR3 sequence (DNA): TGTGCCAGCAGCCCCCCGCTCCGGGGGCCCCTTTATGGCTACACCTTC.

Comment on this clone: Other nucleotide sequences in the sample specify the same CDR3. The rearrangement uses TRBV15 and TRBJ1-2; D gene unclear. CDR1 LNHNV and CDR2 YYDKDF come from the germline V gene (reference sequence). V lost 5 bases and J lost 5, with 33 bases in between. The CDR3 consists of 20 residues. CDR3 amino acids: CATSEKLAGGPTELNYGYTF. DNA for the CDR3: TGTGCCACCAGCGAGAAATTGGCAGGAGGTCCTACCGAACTAAATTATGGCTACACCTTC.

The CDR3 coding sequence is TGTGCCAGCTCTTCCATGGGGGGGTCAGGGACGGACGCTGAAGCTTTCTTT. Translation gives CASSSMGGSGTDAEAFF. V gene TRBV4-2 combines with J gene TRBJ1-1; D might be TRBD1 (5 bases). The CDR3 totals 17 residues. Germline loops: CDR1 LGHNA, CDR2 YNFKEQ. With 8 bases removed from V and 6 bases from J, the gap between germline ends came to 28 bases.

This clone was seen only a few times. V usage is TRBV9 and J usage is TRBJ1-1; D ambiguous. V lost 0 bases to trimming and J lost 0 bases, with 6 bases between them. There are 14 residues in the CDR3. Germline CDR1 reads SGDLS; CDR2 reads YYNGEE. The CDR3 region has the DNA TGTGCCAGCAGCGTAGGACTTCTGAACACTGAAGCTTTCTTT. Translating it yields CASSVGLLNTEAFF.